This TCR beta chain is from a study of CD8+ T cells in alopecia areata. Following extraction, RNA underwent reverse transcription to cDNA, which served as the sequencing template. TCRdb's copy holds only in-frame clones and misses some; the assay was immunoSEQ multiplex PCR. In the table there are 160,000 or so clones, 50% to 75% of which are singletons. The study, taken as a whole, reports: Against the mouse data, patients shared TCRs less clearly, possibly for HLA reasons.

As for treatment: oral pan-JAK inhibitor, 5-10 mg twice daily. Peripheral blood and lesional scalp punch biopsies were taken from alopecia areata patients. About this clone: As yet, its antigen is unknown.

The germline V gene has CDR1 SQVTM and CDR2 ANQGSEA. This CDR3 contains 13 residues. V was trimmed by 6 bases and J by 7 bases, leaving 13 bases between them. The TCR was taken from a human donor with alopecia areata. This sequence joins TRBV29-1 and TRBJ1-6; D gene uncertain. Sample: CD4+ T cells sorted from blood, taken between weeks 55 and 65, from a patient treated with tofacitinib. The CDR3 spells CSVSDLPNSPLHF. In nucleotides, the CDR3 is TGCAGCGTATCGGACCTACCGAATTCACCCCTCCACTTT.